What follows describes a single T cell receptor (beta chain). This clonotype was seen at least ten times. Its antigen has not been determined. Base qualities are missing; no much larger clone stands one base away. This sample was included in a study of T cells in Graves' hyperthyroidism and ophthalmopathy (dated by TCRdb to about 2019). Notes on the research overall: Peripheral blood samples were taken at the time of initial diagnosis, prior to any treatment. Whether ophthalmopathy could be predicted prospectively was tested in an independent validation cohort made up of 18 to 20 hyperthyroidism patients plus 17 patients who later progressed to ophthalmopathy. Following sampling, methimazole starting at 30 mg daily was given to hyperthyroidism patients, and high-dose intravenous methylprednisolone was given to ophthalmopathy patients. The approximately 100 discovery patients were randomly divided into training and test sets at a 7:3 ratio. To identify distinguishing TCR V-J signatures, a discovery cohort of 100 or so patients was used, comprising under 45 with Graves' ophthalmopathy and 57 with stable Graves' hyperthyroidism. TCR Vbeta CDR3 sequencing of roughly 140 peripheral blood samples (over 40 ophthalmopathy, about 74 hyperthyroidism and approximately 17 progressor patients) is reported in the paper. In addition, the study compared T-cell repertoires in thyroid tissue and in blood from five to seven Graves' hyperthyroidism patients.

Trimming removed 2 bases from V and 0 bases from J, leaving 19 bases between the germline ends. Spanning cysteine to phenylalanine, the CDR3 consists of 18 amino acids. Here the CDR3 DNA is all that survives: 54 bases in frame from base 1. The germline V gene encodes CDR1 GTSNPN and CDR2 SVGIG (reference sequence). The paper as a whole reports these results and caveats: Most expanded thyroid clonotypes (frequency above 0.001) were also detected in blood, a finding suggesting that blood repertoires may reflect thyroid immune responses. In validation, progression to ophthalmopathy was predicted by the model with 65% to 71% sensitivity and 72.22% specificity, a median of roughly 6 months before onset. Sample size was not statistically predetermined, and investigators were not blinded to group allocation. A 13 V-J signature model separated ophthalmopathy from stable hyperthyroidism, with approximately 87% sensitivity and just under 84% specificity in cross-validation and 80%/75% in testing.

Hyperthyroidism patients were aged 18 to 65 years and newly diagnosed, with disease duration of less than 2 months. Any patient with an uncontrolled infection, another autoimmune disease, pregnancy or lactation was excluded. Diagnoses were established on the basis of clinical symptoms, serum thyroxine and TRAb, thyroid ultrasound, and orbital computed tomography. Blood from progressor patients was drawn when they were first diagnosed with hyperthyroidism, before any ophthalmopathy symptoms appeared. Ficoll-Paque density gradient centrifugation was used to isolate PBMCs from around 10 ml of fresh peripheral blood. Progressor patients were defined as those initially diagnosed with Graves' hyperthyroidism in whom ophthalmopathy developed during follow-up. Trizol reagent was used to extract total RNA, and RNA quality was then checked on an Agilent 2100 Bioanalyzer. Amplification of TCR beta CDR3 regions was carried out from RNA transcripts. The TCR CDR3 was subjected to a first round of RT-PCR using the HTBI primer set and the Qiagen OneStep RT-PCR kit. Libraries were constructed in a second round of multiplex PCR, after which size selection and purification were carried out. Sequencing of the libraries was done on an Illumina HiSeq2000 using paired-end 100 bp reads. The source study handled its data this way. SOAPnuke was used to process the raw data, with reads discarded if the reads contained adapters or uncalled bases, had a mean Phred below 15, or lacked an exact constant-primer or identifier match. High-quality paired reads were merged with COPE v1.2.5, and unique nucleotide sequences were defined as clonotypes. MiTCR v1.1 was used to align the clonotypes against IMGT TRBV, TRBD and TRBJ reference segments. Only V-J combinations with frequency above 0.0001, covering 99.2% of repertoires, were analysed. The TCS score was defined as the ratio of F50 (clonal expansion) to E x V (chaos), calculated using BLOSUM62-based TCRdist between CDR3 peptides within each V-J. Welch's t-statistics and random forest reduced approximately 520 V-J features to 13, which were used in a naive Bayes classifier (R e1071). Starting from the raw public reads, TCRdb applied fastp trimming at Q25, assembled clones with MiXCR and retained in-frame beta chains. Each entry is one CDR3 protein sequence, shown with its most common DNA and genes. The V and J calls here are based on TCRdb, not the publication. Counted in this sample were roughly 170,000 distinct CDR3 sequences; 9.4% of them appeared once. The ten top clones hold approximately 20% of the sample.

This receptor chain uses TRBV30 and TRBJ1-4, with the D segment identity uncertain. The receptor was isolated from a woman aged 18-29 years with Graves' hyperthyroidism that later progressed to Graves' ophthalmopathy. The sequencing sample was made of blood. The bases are TGTGCCTGGAGTTTTGTGGGAGACCGAAGTGCAACTAATGAAAAACTGTTTTTT. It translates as CAWSFVGDRSATNEKLFF.